This T cell receptor beta chain emerged from a study of response to subunit inactivated influenza vaccine. This clonotype was counted only a few times. TCRdb independently ran MiXCR on the RT-PCR reads; one entry per CDR3 protein. The table has fewer than 650,000 distinct CDR3 sequences, 10% to 15% seen once. V gave up 2 bases and J gave up 0 bases, with 11 bases separating them. In germline, CDR1 is MNHNS, CDR2 SASEGT. This CDR3 comprises 17 residues. This sequence originates from a man over 45 who received an inactivated influenza vaccine. The V and J genes are TRBV6-1 and TRBJ1-6; the D gene is possibly TRBD1 (6 bases). Sequenced material: PBMCs from blood, taken 35 to 45 days after vaccination. CDR3 sequence (DNA): TGTGCCAGCAGTGAAAGGAGGGGGAGCTCCTATAATTCACCCCTCCACTTT. This encodes CASSERRGSSYNSPLHF.